The T cell receptor beta chain described here comes from a study of beta chain features in type 1 diabetes. The sequenced template was cDNA made from the entire isolated RNA. Here immunoSEQ multiplex PCR was the method, and the copy in TCRdb shows in-frame clones only, minus some. The table records fewer than 25,000 clones, about two thirds of them present only once. Study-level results: All four CD4+ subsets from Type 1 diabetes patients carried moderately but significantly shorter TCRB CDR3s.

As regards this clone: Its cognate antigen is unknown.

Sequencing input: Tregs from blood. The clonotype originates from a man younger than 35 with type 1 diabetes.

Here the CDR3 reads CASSHLSGGANEQFF. The CDR3 coding sequence is TGTGCCAGCAGCCACCTTAGCGGGGGGGCCAATGAGCAGTTCTTC. The chain joins TRBV28 to TRBJ2-1, with 11 bases lining up with TRBD2. CDR3 length: 15 amino acids. Looked up from germline, CDR1 is MDHEN and CDR2 is SYDVKM. The ends lost 6 bases at V and 6 bases at J; junction bases unmatched: 7. Using reference TRBV28 and TRBJ2-1 for the parts outside the CDR3, the full variable domain is DVKVTQSSRYLVKRTGEKVFLECVQDMDHENMFWYRQDPGLGLRLIYFSYDVKMKEKGDIPEGYSVSREKKERFSLILESASTNQTSMYLCASSHLSGGANEQFFGPGTRLTVL.